Listed here is a single T cell receptor beta chain. The data derive from a study of blood T cell repertoires in COVID-19. Study at large: The United States, Italy and Spain supplied acute and convalescent COVID-19 samples. Sample material is recorded as cDNA or gDNA derived from T cells, B-cell-depleted T cells, or PBMCs.

This CDR3 has 16 residues. Germline loops: CDR1 SGHRS, CDR2 YFSETQ. V was clipped by 4 bases and J by 2 bases, with 16 bases between them. Original data processing: Amplification with reference gene primers provided the estimates of nucleated cell counts. The protocol was immunoSEQ multiplex PCR, while the TCRdb copy is restricted to in-frame clones and leaves out a portion. The V and J calls and the clone size are those of that table, but D and trimming were determined from the DNA. The sample holds more than 150,000 clones, around 85% seen once. This TCR derives from a man aged 60-69 years with acute or convalescent COVID-19. Sequences were obtained from peripheral blood. This chain connects TRBV5-1 to TRBJ2-1; D may be TRBD2 (5 bases). CDR3 residues: CASSLGLGIAYNEQFF. For the CDR3, the DNA is TGCGCCAGCAGCCTTGGACTGGGAATCGCCTACAATGAGCAGTTCTTC.